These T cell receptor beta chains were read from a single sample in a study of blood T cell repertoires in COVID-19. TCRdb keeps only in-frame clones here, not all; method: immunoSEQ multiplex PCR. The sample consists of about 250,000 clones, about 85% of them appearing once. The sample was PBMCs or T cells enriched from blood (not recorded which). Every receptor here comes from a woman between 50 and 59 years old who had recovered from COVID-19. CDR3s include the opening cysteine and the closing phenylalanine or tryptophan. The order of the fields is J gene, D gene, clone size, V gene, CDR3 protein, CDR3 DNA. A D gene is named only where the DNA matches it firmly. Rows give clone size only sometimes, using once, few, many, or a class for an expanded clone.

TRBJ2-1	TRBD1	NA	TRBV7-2	CASSKGQGWGNEQFF	TGTGCCAGCAGCAAGGGACAGGGGTGGGGCAATGAGCAGTTCTTC
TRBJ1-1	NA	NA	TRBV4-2	CASSQKGGVGSLNTEAFF	TGTGCCAGCAGCCAAAAAGGGGGGGTCGGGTCCCTTAACACTGAAGCTTTCTTT
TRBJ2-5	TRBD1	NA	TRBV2	CASRDRGGIETQYF	TGTGCCAGCAGGGACAGGGGTGGTATAGAGACCCAGTACTTC
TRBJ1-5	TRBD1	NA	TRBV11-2	CASSLEQGVNQPQHF	TGTGCCAGCAGCTTAGAACAGGGGGTGAATCAGCCCCAGCATTTT
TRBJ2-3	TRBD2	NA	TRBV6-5	CASSYSSGRARDTQYF	TGTGCCAGCAGTTACTCTTCCGGGAGGGCCAGGGATACGCAGTATTTT
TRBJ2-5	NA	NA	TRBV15	CATSRDSVQETQYF	TGTGCCACCAGCAGAGATTCCGTCCAAGAGACCCAGTACTTC
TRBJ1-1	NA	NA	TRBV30	CAWSPLRDEAFF	TGTGCCTGGAGTCCCCTGAGGGATGAAGCTTTCTTT
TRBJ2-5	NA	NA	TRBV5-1	CAQLRRKGATQYF	TGCGCCCAGCTAAGGAGGAAAGGAGCGACCCAGTACTTC
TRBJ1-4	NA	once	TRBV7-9	CASSRMGAGEKLFF	TGTGCCAGCAGCCGAATGGGGGCCGGGGAAAAACTGTTTTTT
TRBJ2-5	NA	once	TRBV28	CASSLPHEETQYF	TGTGCCAGCAGTTTACCACATGAAGAGACCCAGTACTTC
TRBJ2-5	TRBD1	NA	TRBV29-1	CSVYRRDRGSTQRETQYF	TGCAGCGTTTACCGACGGGACAGGGGTTCGACCCAGCGGGAGACCCAGTACTTC
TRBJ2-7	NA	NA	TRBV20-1	CSASPGVGNGQYF	TGCAGTGCCAGTCCGGGGGTAGGGAATGGGCAGTACTTC
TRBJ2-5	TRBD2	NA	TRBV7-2	CASSSRLAGVPETQYF	TGTGCCAGCAGCTCCAGACTAGCGGGAGTTCCAGAGACCCAGTACTTC
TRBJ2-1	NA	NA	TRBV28	CASSHRHRDILNEQFF	TGTGCCAGCAGCCACCGCCACAGGGATATCTTAAATGAGCAGTTCTTC
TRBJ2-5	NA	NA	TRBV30	CAWSVKITKETQYF	TGTGCCTGGAGTGTCAAGATAACAAAAGAGACCCAGTACTTC
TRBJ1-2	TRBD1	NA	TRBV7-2	CASRPTGGRGYTF	TGTGCCAGCAGACCAACAGGGGGCCGGGGCTACACCTTC
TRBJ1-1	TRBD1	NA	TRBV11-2	CASSLVGLGGGTEAFF	TGTGCCAGCAGCTTAGTAGGGTTAGGGGGCGGTACTGAAGCTTTCTTT
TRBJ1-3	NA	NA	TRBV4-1	CASSPGGSGNTIYF	TGCGCCAGCAGCCCAGGTGGGTCTGGAAACACCATATATTTT
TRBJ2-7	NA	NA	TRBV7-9	CASSPPRGEQYF	TGTGCCAGCAGCCCCCCCCGGGGCGAGCAGTACTTC
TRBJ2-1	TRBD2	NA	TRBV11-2	CASSSTSGGNNEQFF	TGTGCCAGCAGTTCGACTAGCGGGGGTAACAATGAGCAGTTCTTC